The rows below give T cell receptor beta chains drawn from one sample of a study of T-cell reconstitution after alpha-beta-depleted transplantation in children. MiXCR was run by TCRdb on the PCR reads, yielding one entry per CDR3 protein. The sample gives about 980,000 distinct CDR3 sequences, about 29% of which show up once; over 25% is in the top ten. The material sequenced was PBMCs, mostly from graft donor cells, taken 360 days after TCRalphabeta/CD19-depleted stem cell transplant. The source of these receptors is a boy under two years old who had a stem cell transplant for SCID, so the T cells may come from the graft donor. Each CDR3 is given with its conserved first and last residue. A D gene is named only where the DNA matches it firmly. Clone sizes are given selectively: once, few, many, or a class where the clone is expanded.

D gene: .
J gene: TRBJ2-5
clone size: few
V gene: TRBV21-1
CDR3 protein: CASSSSVQETQYF
CDR3 DNA: TGTGCCAGCAGCAGTAGCGTTCAAGAGACCCAGTACTTC

D gene: .
J gene: TRBJ2-5
clone size: .
V gene: TRBV4-3
CDR3 protein: CASSQGLAEQETQYF
CDR3 DNA: TGCGCCAGCAGCCAAGGACTGGCAGAACAAGAGACCCAGTACTTC

D gene: .
J gene: TRBJ1-2
clone size: .
V gene: TRBV7-2
CDR3 protein: CASSSQLGSVYYGYTF
CDR3 DNA: TGTGCCAGCAGCTCCCAGCTGGGCAGTGTTTACTATGGCTACACCTTC

D gene: .
J gene: TRBJ1-3
clone size: .
V gene: TRBV20-1
CDR3 protein: CSAADSGNTIYF
CDR3 DNA: TGCAGTGCTGCCGATTCTGGAAACACCATATATTTT

D gene: .
J gene: TRBJ2-1
clone size: .
V gene: TRBV5-6
CDR3 protein: CASSRPVDEQFF
CDR3 DNA: TGTGCCAGCAGCCGTCCGGTTGATGAGCAGTTCTTC

D gene: .
J gene: TRBJ1-1
clone size: few
V gene: TRBV5-1
CDR3 protein: CASSLAAEVNTEAFF
CDR3 DNA: TGCGCCAGCAGCTTGGCAGCTGAGGTGAACACTGAAGCTTTCTTT

D gene: .
J gene: TRBJ2-7
clone size: .
V gene: TRBV7-9
CDR3 protein: CASSPQVLDYEQYF
CDR3 DNA: TGTGCCAGCAGCCCCCAGGTACTGGACTACGAGCAGTACTTC

D gene: .
J gene: TRBJ1-1
clone size: .
V gene: TRBV7-3
CDR3 protein: CASSAGAGLRTEAFF
CDR3 DNA: TGTGCCAGCAGCGCAGGGGCGGGGTTGCGCACTGAAGCTTTCTTT

D gene: .
J gene: TRBJ2-4
clone size: few
V gene: TRBV5-1
CDR3 protein: CASSSPGRGWYIQYF
CDR3 DNA: TGCGCCAGCAGCTCCCCCGGCAGGGGATGGTACATTCAGTACTTC

D gene: TRBD2
J gene: TRBJ2-7
clone size: .
V gene: TRBV27
CDR3 protein: CASSLGQAGVEQYF
CDR3 DNA: TGTGCCAGCAGTTTAGGACAAGCGGGGGTCGAGCAGTACTTC

D gene: .
J gene: TRBJ2-3
clone size: few
V gene: TRBV5-1
CDR3 protein: CASSLGTLEGPTDTQYF
CDR3 DNA: TGCGCCAGCAGCTTGGGGACCCTAGAGGGGCCCACAGATACGCAGTATTTT

D gene: .
J gene: TRBJ1-1
clone size: few
V gene: TRBV9
CDR3 protein: CASSIGLGPFDTEAFF
CDR3 DNA: TGTGCCAGCAGCATAGGCCTTGGGCCCTTCGACACTGAAGCTTTCTTT

D gene: TRBD2
J gene: TRBJ2-7
clone size: many
V gene: TRBV11-2
CDR3 protein: CASSPRLAGGIGEQYF
CDR3 DNA: TGTGCCAGCAGCCCCAGGCTAGCGGGGGGGATTGGCGAGCAGTACTTC

D gene: .
J gene: TRBJ2-7
clone size: .
V gene: TRBV6-5
CDR3 protein: CASSYRGRSYEQYF
CDR3 DNA: TGTGCCAGCAGTTACAGGGGCAGATCCTACGAGCAGTACTTC

D gene: .
J gene: TRBJ2-3
clone size: few
V gene: TRBV24-1
CDR3 protein: CATSDVGPSDTQYF
CDR3 DNA: TGTGCCACCAGTGACGTCGGACCAAGCGATACGCAGTATTTT

D gene: TRBD2
J gene: TRBJ2-3
clone size: few
V gene: TRBV20-1
CDR3 protein: CSARKLAGGPDTQYF
CDR3 DNA: TGCAGTGCTAGGAAACTCGCGGGGGGCCCAGATACGCAGTATTTT

D gene: TRBD1
J gene: TRBJ1-2
clone size: .
V gene: TRBV11-2
CDR3 protein: CASSSQGQRLYYGYTF
CDR3 DNA: TGTGCCAGCAGCTCCCAGGGACAGCGTCTATACTATGGCTACACCTTC

D gene: .
J gene: TRBJ2-2
clone size: few
V gene: TRBV5-4
CDR3 protein: CASSPRRQNTGELFF
CDR3 DNA: TGTGCCAGCAGCCCCCGACGACAGAACACCGGGGAGCTGTTTTTT

D gene: .
J gene: TRBJ1-5
clone size: .
V gene: TRBV4-1
CDR3 protein: CASSPLPGTNQPQHF
CDR3 DNA: TGCGCCAGCAGCCCCCTCCCAGGTACGAATCAGCCCCAGCATTTT

D gene: TRBD2
J gene: TRBJ2-1
clone size: many
V gene: TRBV5-1
CDR3 protein: CASSLSGGVNEQFF
CDR3 DNA: TGCGCCAGCAGCTTAAGCGGGGGGGTTAATGAGCAGTTCTTC

D gene: TRBD2
J gene: TRBJ2-7
clone size: few
V gene: TRBV28
CDR3 protein: CASRPGLAGFYEQYF
CDR3 DNA: TGTGCCAGCAGGCCGGGACTAGCGGGCTTCTACGAGCAGTACTTC

D gene: TRBD2
J gene: TRBJ2-5
clone size: .
V gene: TRBV20-1
CDR3 protein: CSAILAGGPGETQYF
CDR3 DNA: TGCAGTGCTATACTAGCGGGGGGGCCGGGAGAGACCCAGTACTTC

D gene: .
J gene: TRBJ2-4
clone size: .
V gene: TRBV20-1
CDR3 protein: CSATLRRGAGLRNIQYF
CDR3 DNA: TGCAGTGCTACTCTGCGGAGGGGCGCCGGGTTGCGAAACATTCAGTACTTC

D gene: .
J gene: TRBJ2-7
clone size: .
V gene: TRBV28
CDR3 protein: CASSYTGGLSYEQYF
CDR3 DNA: TGTGCCAGCAGTTATACGGGGGGCCTCTCCTACGAGCAGTACTTC

D gene: TRBD1
J gene: TRBJ1-1
clone size: few
V gene: TRBV4-2
CDR3 protein: CASSQDPAGGVSEAFF
CDR3 DNA: TGTGCCAGCAGCCAAGATCCGGCAGGGGGAGTTAGTGAAGCTTTCTTT

D gene: .
J gene: TRBJ1-2
clone size: .
V gene: TRBV5-6
CDR3 protein: CASSWGRGGPGYTF
CDR3 DNA: TGTGCCAGCAGCTGGGGAAGGGGAGGTCCAGGCTACACCTTC

D gene: .
J gene: TRBJ2-3
clone size: .
V gene: TRBV6-5
CDR3 protein: CASSYTATLAYPDTQYF
CDR3 DNA: TGTGCCAGCAGTTACACTGCCACTCTAGCGTATCCAGATACGCAGTATTTT

D gene: .
J gene: TRBJ2-1
clone size: .
V gene: TRBV5-5
CDR3 protein: CASSWTARGKFF
CDR3 DNA: TGTGCCAGCAGCTGGACCGCCAGGGGAAAGTTCTTC

D gene: .
J gene: TRBJ2-5
clone size: few
V gene: TRBV5-1
CDR3 protein: CASSLGGTQAQETQYF
CDR3 DNA: TGCGCCAGCAGCTTGGGCGGGACCCAAGCACAAGAGACCCAGTACTTC

D gene: .
J gene: TRBJ1-1
clone size: .
V gene: TRBV20-1
CDR3 protein: CSASSGTPNTEAFF
CDR3 DNA: TGCAGTGCTAGTTCCGGGACACCGAACACTGAAGCTTTCTTT

D gene: .
J gene: TRBJ2-2
clone size: few
V gene: TRBV7-8
CDR3 protein: CASSSTAGFAGTGELFF
CDR3 DNA: TGTGCCAGCAGCTCCACCGCGGGCTTCGCGGGGACCGGGGAGCTGTTTTTT

D gene: TRBD2
J gene: TRBJ2-3
clone size: few
V gene: TRBV2
CDR3 protein: CASSGGLATDTQYF
CDR3 DNA: TGTGCCAGCAGCGGGGGACTAGCCACAGATACGCAGTATTTT

D gene: .
J gene: TRBJ1-5
clone size: once
V gene: TRBV7-2
CDR3 protein: CASSSQNRNQPQHF
CDR3 DNA: TGTGCCAGCAGCTCTCAGAATCGCAATCAGCCCCAGCATTTT

D gene: TRBD1
J gene: TRBJ1-1
clone size: few
V gene: TRBV5-1
CDR3 protein: CASSLAADRGWGNTEAFF
CDR3 DNA: TGCGCCAGCAGCTTGGCCGCGGACAGGGGCTGGGGGAACACTGAAGCTTTCTTT

D gene: .
J gene: TRBJ2-4
clone size: .
V gene: TRBV28
CDR3 protein: CASMPRGQSLAKNIQYF
CDR3 DNA: TGTGCCAGCATGCCCCGGGGCCAAAGCTTAGCCAAAAACATTCAGTACTTC

D gene: .
J gene: TRBJ1-1
clone size: few
V gene: TRBV29-1
CDR3 protein: CSVAGILNTEAFF
CDR3 DNA: TGCAGCGTCGCAGGAATTTTGAACACTGAAGCTTTCTTT

D gene: TRBD1
J gene: TRBJ2-1
clone size: .
V gene: TRBV7-6
CDR3 protein: CASSPWTGHYNEQFF
CDR3 DNA: TGTGCCAGCAGCCCCTGGACAGGGCACTACAATGAGCAGTTCTTC

D gene: TRBD2
J gene: TRBJ2-3
clone size: few
V gene: TRBV9
CDR3 protein: CASSIAGLADTQYF
CDR3 DNA: TGTGCCAGCAGTATAGCGGGGCTGGCAGATACGCAGTATTTT

D gene: TRBD1
J gene: TRBJ2-7
clone size: few
V gene: TRBV28
CDR3 protein: CASSQGASEQYF
CDR3 DNA: TGTGCCAGCAGTCAGGGGGCAAGTGAGCAGTACTTC

D gene: .
J gene: TRBJ2-7
clone size: .
V gene: TRBV6-6
CDR3 protein: CASSQQGIEQYF
CDR3 DNA: TGTGCCAGCAGCCAACAGGGAATCGAGCAGTACTTC

D gene: TRBD1
J gene: TRBJ1-2
clone size: few
V gene: TRBV20-1
CDR3 protein: CSADRGSYGYTF
CDR3 DNA: TGCAGTGCGGACAGGGGAAGCTATGGCTACACCTTC

D gene: TRBD2
J gene: TRBJ2-3
clone size: few
V gene: TRBV12-3/TRBV12-4
CDR3 protein: CASSLGRLAGTDTQYF
CDR3 DNA: TGTGCCAGCAGTTTAGGTCGCCTAGCGGGCACAGATACGCAGTATTTT

D gene: .
J gene: TRBJ1-1
clone size: .
V gene: TRBV6-5
CDR3 protein: CASSYLVWSTEAFF
CDR3 DNA: TGTGCCAGCAGTTACCTGGTCTGGAGCACTGAAGCTTTCTTT